This T cell receptor beta chain was found in a study of CD8 T cells in Susac syndrome. It was with random hexamers that about 0.45 to 1 ug RNA was reverse transcribed. Across 54 Vbeta and 13 Jbeta, immunoSEQ multiplex PCR amplified TCR beta CDR3. TCRdb itself ran the immunoSEQ multiplex PCR reads through MiXCR, one entry per CDR3 protein. In the table there are 120,000 to 150,000 distinct CDR3 sequences, around 94% of which are singletons. The sequence was collected from a human donor in good health. The sequencing input was CD4+ T cells from PBMCs.

CDR3 in DNA: TGTGCCAGCTCACCGTCGACAGGGGCCTATGGCTACACCTTC. Residues: CASSPSTGAYGYTF. This chain joins TRBV18 and TRBJ1-2; 8 bases match TRBD1. The CDR3 runs to 14 residues. V was clipped by 3 bases and J by 4 bases; unmatched bases: 4. The germline V gene encodes CDR1 KGHSH and CDR2 LQKENI.